Shown below are 3 T cell receptor beta chains from a single sample sequenced in a study of T cells in localized non-small cell lung cancer. Method: immunoSEQ multiplex PCR; TCRdb's copy keeps in-frame clones and lacks some. This repertoire shows approximately 21,000 clones, approximately 86% found once; its top ten account for just under 30%. The sequenced sample was peripheral blood mononuclear cells, obtained before any cancer treatment. These receptors all come from a male donor at least 60 years old with stage II lung adenocarcinoma.

The genes are TRBV27 and TRBJ1-4; D not certain. V lost 6 bases and J 7 bases, leaving 9 bases between the germline ends. Germline lookup yields CDR1 MNHEY and CDR2 SMNVEV (reference sequence). The CDR3 covers 12 residues. Here the CDR3 DNA reads TGTGCCAGCAGAGCTGGTAGTGAAAAACTGTTTTTT. Translation: CASRAGSEKLFF.

This rearrangement joins TRBV30 to TRBJ1-6; D is unclear. Trimming took off 3 bases at V and 6 bases at J, with 12 bases between the two ends. In germline, CDR1 is GTSNPN, CDR2 SVGIG (reference sequence). CDR3 size: 14 residues. CDR3 coding DNA: TGTGCCTGGAGAGCCAGAGAGTGTAATTCACCCCTCCACTTT. Its protein product is CAWRARECNSPLHF.

This clone has only one observation. The genes are TRBV10-1 and TRBJ2-3, with D possibly being TRBD1 or TRBD2 (6 bases each). V was clipped by 1 base and J by 0 bases, with 17 bases between them. The CDR3 contains 18 residues. Per the germline V gene, CDR1 is WNHNN and CDR2 is SYGVQD (reference sequence). In DNA, the CDR3 is TGCGCCAGCAGTGAGTACGGGGGCCGCTACTCTAGCACAGATACGCAGTATTTT. Protein: CASSEYGGRYSSTDTQYF.